This TCR beta chain was observed in a study of a mutant IDH1 vaccine in newly diagnosed glioma. Overall study: Administration of eight vaccinations to patients took place in weeks 1, 3, 5, 7, 11, 15, 19, 23. Beforehand, treatment had been radiotherapy, temozolomide, or both; the majority received both. Onset of vaccination occurred 4-6 weeks following radiotherapy alone, or with temozolomide cycles.

The time point was: week 5, during vaccination. A 20-mer mutant IDH1 peptide at 300 ug was injected subcutaneously with topical imiquimod. As concerns this clone: As yet, its antigen is unknown.

The assay was immunoSEQ multiplex PCR, and TCRdb's table has in-frame clones only and misses some. The data contain tens of thousands of clones, about 91% of them singletons. With V trimmed by 4 bases and J by 4 bases, 8 bases remained unmatched. CDR1 and CDR2 from the germline V gene are SGHNT and YYREEE (reference sequence). CDR3 length: 14 amino acids. Sequenced here: PBMCs, sampled from a glioma patient whose treatment included an IDH1 peptide vaccine. The rearrangement joins TRBV5-4 to TRBJ2-7; 7 positions match TRBD1. This clonotype was sampled from a woman aged 45-65 years with glioma. The CDR3 DNA is TGTGCCAGCAGCCCGGCAGGGGGTCCGTACGAGCAGTACTTC. Its translation: CASSPAGGPYEQYF.